Listed below are T cell receptor beta chains from one sample, sequenced in a study of cytomegalovirus exposure and HLA in healthy donors. TCRdb's table, derived via immunoSEQ multiplex PCR, lists solely in-frame clones and lacks some. The table includes some 130,000 clones, roughly 80% detected once. The sample consisted of PBMCs. These receptors were taken from a man between 40 and 49 years old in good health and CMV-seronegative. Each CDR3 is given with its conserved first and last residue. Fields, in order: clone size, V gene, D gene, J gene, CDR3 protein, CDR3 DNA. The D gene is left open where the match is weak. The size of a clone is reported for some rows only, either as once, few or many, or as a class for expanded clones.

>.|TRBV11-3|.|TRBJ1-1
CASSLEMGEAFF
TGTGCCAGCAGCTTAGAAATGGGCGAAGCTTTCTTT
>once|TRBV30|.|TRBJ2-5
CAWSRDFQETQYF
TGTGCCTGGTCCCGGGACTTCCAAGAGACCCAGTACTTC
>.|TRBV19|.|TRBJ2-5
CASSTRQPGPETQYF
TGTGCCAGTAGTACCCGACAGCCGGGCCCAGAGACCCAGTACTTC
>.|TRBV7-9|.|TRBJ2-7
CASSLVGLRDEQYF
TGTGCCAGCAGCTTAGTGGGGTTGCGGGACGAGCAGTACTTC
>once|TRBV6-1|TRBD1|TRBJ1-2
CASIPGQGAIYGYTF
TGTGCCAGCATACCAGGCCAGGGGGCGATCTATGGCTACACCTTC
>.|TRBV6-5|.|TRBJ2-5
CASRSLDQETQYF
TGTGCCAGCAGGTCCCTAGACCAAGAGACCCAGTACTTC
>.|TRBV27|.|TRBJ2-7
CASSFSRAAYEQYF
TGTGCCAGCAGTTTCTCCAGGGCGGCCTACGAGCAGTACTTC
>.|TRBV6-5|TRBD1|TRBJ2-7
CASRTGVEGYEQYF
TGTGCCAGCAGAACAGGGGTAGAAGGGTACGAGCAGTACTTC
>.|TRBV7-9|.|TRBJ2-7
CASSPRAAQYYEQYF
TGTGCCAGCAGCCCGCGAGCGGCACAATACTACGAGCAGTACTTC
>.|TRBV4-1|TRBD2|TRBJ2-3
CASSQLTVTAGTSDTDTQYF
TGCGCCAGCAGCCAACTTACCGTAACCGCCGGGACTAGCGACACGGATACGCAGTATTTT
>.|TRBV7-9|.|TRBJ2-7
CASGSTVSYEQYF
TGTGCCAGCGGTTCGACAGTTTCCTACGAGCAGTACTTC
>.|TRBV7-2|.|TRBJ2-2
CASSAGMLNTGELFF
TGTGCCAGCAGCGCCGGGATGTTGAACACCGGGGAGCTGTTTTTT
>.|TRBV7-6|.|TRBJ1-5
CATGNRDGTTSNQPQHF
TGTGCTACCGGTAACAGGGATGGGACCACTAGCAATCAGCCCCAGCATTTT
>.|TRBV2|.|TRBJ1-5
CASSQGTVSNQPQHF
TGTGCCAGCAGCCAGGGGACGGTTAGCAATCAGCCCCAGCATTTT
>once|TRBV7-9|.|TRBJ2-7
CASSSVDRGQSIYEQYF
TGTGCCAGCAGCAGCGTAGACCGGGGTCAAAGCATCTACGAGCAGTACTTC
>.|TRBV19|TRBD1|TRBJ1-2
CASSETGGYYGYTF
TGTGCCAGTAGTGAGACAGGGGGTTACTATGGCTACACCTTC
>.|TRBV2|TRBD1|TRBJ1-1
CASGTGPLFGTFF
TGTGCCAGTGGGACAGGGCCCCTCTTTGGAACTTTCTTT
>few|TRBV29-1|TRBD2|TRBJ2-1
CSVEGLAAYNEQFF
TGCAGCGTTGAAGGACTAGCGGCCTACAATGAGCAGTTCTTC
>few|TRBV18|TRBD2|TRBJ2-1
CASSPPSVGGSGEQFF
TGTGCCAGCTCACCACCGTCTGTGGGAGGGTCAGGTGAGCAGTTCTTC
>few|TRBV4-1|TRBD2|TRBJ2-6
CASNLGGGPGANVLTF
TGCGCCAGCAACTTGGGGGGGGGACCCGGGGCCAACGTCCTGACTTTC
>.|TRBV7-2|TRBD2|TRBJ2-5
CASSPRLAGETQYF
TGTGCCAGCAGCCCACGACTAGCGGGGGAGACCCAGTACTTC
>.|TRBV6-1|TRBD1|TRBJ1-5
CASSWDRENNQPQHF
TGTGCCAGCAGTTGGGACAGGGAAAACAATCAGCCCCAGCATTTT
>.|TRBV5-6|.|TRBJ1-1
CASSPGTYTEAFF
TGTGCCAGCAGCCCCGGGACATACACTGAAGCTTTCTTT
>.|TRBV11-2|TRBD1|TRBJ1-4
CASSLTLTGAPTYNEKLFF
TGTGCCAGCAGCCTTACCCTTACAGGGGCCCCTACCTATAATGAAAAACTGTTTTTT
>.|TRBV4-3|.|TRBJ1-2
CASSQDVQGRIGGYTF
TGCGCCAGCAGCCAAGATGTGCAGGGGCGAATAGGAGGCTACACCTTC
>.|TRBV19|TRBD1|TRBJ1-4
CASSMGVTGSNEKLFF
TGTGCCAGTAGTATGGGCGTGACAGGGTCTAATGAAAAACTGTTTTTT
>.|TRBV7-2|TRBD1|TRBJ1-1
CASSPDRATEAFF
TGTGCCAGCAGCCCGGACAGGGCCACTGAAGCTTTCTTT
>once|TRBV5-6|.|TRBJ2-7
CASSPTDRSYEQYF
TGTGCCAGCAGCCCAACCGACAGATCCTACGAGCAGTACTTC
>.|TRBV4-1|TRBD1|TRBJ1-3
CASSIRDRLSGNTIYF
TGCGCCAGCAGCATCCGGGACAGGCTCTCTGGAAACACCATATATTTT
>many|TRBV4-3|TRBD2|TRBJ2-3
CASSQDWREGTDTQYF
TGCGCCAGCAGCCAAGATTGGCGGGAGGGTACAGATACGCAGTATTTT
>.|TRBV25-1|.|TRBJ2-7
CASSERSYEQYF
TGTGCCAGCAGTGAGCGATCCTACGAGCAGTACTTC
>.|TRBV2|TRBD2|TRBJ2-3
CAGWGLADLTGTDTQYF
TGTGCCGGTTGGGGACTAGCGGACTTGACTGGCACAGATACGCAGTATTTT
>.|TRBV6-4|TRBD2|TRBJ2-1
CASSKMTSGSSYEQFF
TGTGCCAGCAGCAAAATGACTAGCGGGAGTAGTTATGAGCAGTTCTTC
>few|TRBV5-1|.|TRBJ2-2
CASSFGQAGELFF
TGCGCCAGCAGCTTTGGACAAGCCGGGGAGCTGTTTTTT
>.|TRBV7-2|TRBD1|TRBJ1-5
CASSAQGTGVNQPQHF
TGTGCCAGCAGCGCCCAAGGGACAGGGGTCAATCAGCCCCAGCATTTT
>once|TRBV7-9|.|TRBJ2-1
CASSSGTHSYNEQFF
TGTGCCAGCAGCTCCGGGACACATTCCTACAATGAGCAGTTCTTC
>few|TRBV6-5|.|TRBJ2-7
CASSKGLRTGNEQYF
TGTGCCAGCAGTAAGGGACTGCGGACGGGGAACGAGCAGTACTTC
>few|TRBV10-1|TRBD1|TRBJ2-7
CASSRQGPIYYEQYF
TGCGCCAGCAGCAGACAGGGGCCTATTTACTACGAGCAGTACTTC
>.|TRBV18|.|TRBJ2-6
CASSPTGSGANVLTF
TGTGCCAGCTCGCCCACGGGTTCTGGGGCCAACGTCCTGACTTTC
>.|TRBV27|TRBD1|TRBJ2-7
CASSQDRGGEQYF
TGTGCCAGCAGTCAGGACAGGGGTGGTGAGCAGTACTTC